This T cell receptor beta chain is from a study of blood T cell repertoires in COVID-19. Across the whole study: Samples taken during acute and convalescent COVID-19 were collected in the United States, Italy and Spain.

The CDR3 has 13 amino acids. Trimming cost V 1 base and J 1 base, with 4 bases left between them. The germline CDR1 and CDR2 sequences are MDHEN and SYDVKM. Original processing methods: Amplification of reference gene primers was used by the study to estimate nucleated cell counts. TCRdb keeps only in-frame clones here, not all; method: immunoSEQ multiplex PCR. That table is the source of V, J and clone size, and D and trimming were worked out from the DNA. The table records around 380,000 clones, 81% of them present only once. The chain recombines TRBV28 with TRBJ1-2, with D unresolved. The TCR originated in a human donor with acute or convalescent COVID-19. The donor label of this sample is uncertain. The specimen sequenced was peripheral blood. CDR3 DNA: TGTGCCAGCAGTTTATCAGTTAACTATGGCTACACCTTC. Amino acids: CASSLSVNYGYTF.